A selection of T cell receptor beta chains follows, all from one sample in a study of CD8 T cells in ankylosing spondylitis. TCRdb recomputed calls from the 5' RACE reads with MiXCR, one row per CDR3 protein. The sample holds fewer than 250,000 distinct CDR3 sequences, roughly a tenth seen once. The sample consisted of blood, either unsorted or a sorted T cell fraction (not recorded which). These receptor sequences come from a male donor with ankylosing spondylitis or in good health (not recorded which). CDR3s include the opening cysteine and the closing phenylalanine or tryptophan. The D gene is left open where the match is weak. The size field is filled for only some rows; it gives once, few, many or a size class.

V gene	J gene	D gene	clone size	CDR3 protein	CDR3 DNA
TRBV9	TRBJ2-3	NA	few	CASSVGLGATDTQYF	TGTGCCAGCAGCGTCGGTTTGGGGGCCACAGATACGCAGTATTTT
TRBV11-3	TRBJ2-3	NA	NA	CASSLLQGKPTDTQYF	TGTGCCAGCAGCTTATTGCAGGGAAAACCCACAGATACGCAGTATTTT
TRBV4-2	TRBJ1-1	NA	NA	CASSQNTGTKVGTEAFF	TGTGCCAGCAGCCAAAATACCGGGACAAAGGTGGGCACTGAAGCTTTCTTT
TRBV20-1	TRBJ2-1	TRBD2	many	CSARGGGLLASYNEQFF	TGCAGTGCTAGAGGGGGGGGACTCCTAGCCTCCTACAATGAGCAGTTCTTC
TRBV5-1	TRBJ1-1	NA	NA	CASSKNLGLNTEAFF	TGCGCCAGCAGCAAGAACCTGGGGTTAAACACTGAAGCTTTCTTT
TRBV4-1	TRBJ2-7	NA	many	CASSRGDSIYEQYF	TGCGCCAGCAGCCGGGGGGACTCCATCTACGAGCAGTACTTC
TRBV12-5	TRBJ2-3	NA	many	CASGPTQGDGDTQYF	TGTGCTAGTGGTCCGACACAGGGAGATGGGGATACGCAGTATTTT
TRBV7-2	TRBJ2-7	TRBD1	many	CASSFTEQGPYEQYF	TGTGCCAGCAGCTTTACCGAACAGGGGCCTTACGAGCAGTACTTC
TRBV11-3	TRBJ2-2	NA	NA	CASSFGLNTGELFF	TGTGCCAGCAGCTTCGGACTGAACACCGGGGAGCTGTTTTTT
TRBV29-1	TRBJ2-7	NA	NA	CSVSSGSEQYF	TGCAGCGTTAGTTCAGGGTCCGAGCAGTACTTC
TRBV6-2/TRBV6-3	TRBJ1-1	NA	many	CASSSGTLIPSNTEAFF	TGTGCCAGCAGTTCCGGGACACTGATCCCCTCGAACACTGAAGCTTTCTTT
TRBV5-1	TRBJ2-2	NA	many	CASSFSAAGSTGELFF	TGCGCCAGCAGCTTTTCGGCTGCGGGGTCCACCGGGGAGCTGTTTTTT